Shown below are 13 T cell receptor beta chains from a single sample sequenced in a study of blood T cell repertoires in COVID-19. Measured with immunoSEQ multiplex PCR; TCRdb has only the in-frame clones, and not every one. In the table there are about 26,000 clones, around 89% of which are singletons. Material for sequencing was peripheral blood. These receptors came from a man in his 70s with acute or convalescent COVID-19.

The chain joins TRBV6-2 or TRBV6-3 to TRBJ2-7, with 7 nucleotides matching TRBD2. Germline lookup yields CDR1 MNHEY and CDR2 SVGEGT. Trimming removed 6 bases from V and 7 bases from J; junction bases left unmatched: 12. The CDR3 totals 14 residues. The CDR3 region is CASSTQWVGREQYF. The CDR3 DNA reads TGTGCCAGCAGCACCCAATGGGTCGGGAGGGAGCAGTACTTC.

The V call is TRBV9, the J call TRBJ2-3; the match to TRBD1 covers 9 bases. The germline V gene has CDR1 SGDLS and CDR2 YYNGEE. V was pared by 4 bases and J by 7 bases, with 10 bases of the junction left unmatched. The CDR3 length is 15 residues. The chain's CDR3 is CASSPTGQGMNTQYF. DNA for the CDR3: TGTGCCAGCAGCCCCACGGGACAGGGAATGAATACGCAGTATTTT.

The CDR3 is CASSVTGTGGGTEAFF. As DNA, the CDR3 is TGTGCCAGTAGTGTAACCGGGACAGGGGGAGGAACTGAAGCTTTCTTT. The chain is built from TRBV19 and TRBJ1-1; 11 nucleotides align to TRBD1. The CDR3 loop spans 16 amino acids. The V segment lost 5 bases and the J segment 5 bases; nucleotides outside the gene matches: 10. Germline V gene data show CDR1 as LNHDA and CDR2 as SQIVND (reference sequence).

This sequence joins TRBV7-9 and TRBJ1-4; possibly TRBD1 for D (6 bases). The germline CDR1 and CDR2 sequences are SEHNR and FQNEAQ (reference sequence). This CDR3 comprises 14 residues. V was trimmed by 4 bases and J by 4 bases, leaving 10 bases between them. Here the CDR3 DNA reads TGTGCCAGCAGCTGGGACATCGGTAATGAAAAACTGTTTTTT. This translates into CASSWDIGNEKLFF.

This clone was seen only a few times. The V and J genes are TRBV4-2 and TRBJ2-1, with TRBD2 identical over 7 bases. V was clipped by 1 base and J by 9 bases; unmatched bases: 15. The CDR3 sequence is 17 residues long. Germline V lookup: CDR1 LGHNA, CDR2 YNFKEQ. The CDR3 here is CASSQVLVGGPSSEQFF. The CDR3 DNA reads TGTGCCAGCAGCCAAGTGTTAGTGGGAGGGCCTTCCAGTGAGCAGTTCTTC.

Comment on this clone: A read error may account for a junction end that differs from germline. The J gene is TRBJ2-3, the V gene TRBV7-7, with D maybe TRBD1 (6 bases). Germline CDR1 SSHAT, CDR2 FNYEAQ (reference sequence). The CDR3 has 13 amino acids. The CDR3 protein is CASSLDRSDTQYF. The CDR3 coding sequence is TGTGCTAGCAGCTTAGACAGGTCAGATACGCAGTATTTT.

The gene calls are TRBV7-2 and TRBJ2-1; 7 bases align to TRBD2. The CDR3 sequence is 16 residues long. Trimming at V came to 1 base and at J to 7 bases, leaving 10 bases not matched to a gene. Germline CDR1 reads SGHTA; CDR2 reads FQGNSA. The CDR3 coding sequence is TGTGCCAGCAGCTTAGTTGGAGGCGGGAGCGTAAATGAGCAGTTCTTC. Translation: CASSLVGGGSVNEQFF.

The CDR3 region is CASSFSSGGTEAFF. CDR3 nucleotide sequence: TGCGCCAGCAGCTTCTCGTCTGGAGGCACTGAAGCTTTCTTT. V is TRBV5-1 and J is TRBJ1-1; D is unresolved. Trimming left V 2 bases short and J 4 bases short, with 12 bases between. Looked up from germline, CDR1 is SGHRS and CDR2 is YFSETQ. This CDR3 spans 14 amino acids.

The chain carries TRBV21-1 and TRBJ2-7; TRBD2 reflects the table's D call only, with no check against the DNA. TRBV21-1 is flagged as a pseudogene. This CDR3 comprises 14 residues. The chain's CDR3 is CASRVTSGIYEQYF. The CDR3 DNA reads TGTGCCAGCAGGGTGACTAGCGGGATTTACGAGCAGTACTTC.

This clone has only a few counts. This chain joins TRBV6-5 and TRBJ1-5; D not resolved. The CDR3 spans 15 residues. In germline, CDR1 is MNHEY, CDR2 SVGAGI. The V gene lost 5 bases and the J gene lost 5 bases, with 16 bases spanning the gap. The CDR3 DNA reads TGTGCCAGCAGTCCTCGAGAGGGTCGCGATCAGCCCCAGCATTTT. Its protein product is CASSPREGRDQPQHF.

This chain uses TRBV5-1 with TRBJ1-1; 7 bases are shared with TRBD1. CDR1 is SGHRS and CDR2 is YFSETQ in the germline V gene. V gave up 4 bases and J gave up 5 bases; unmatched junction bases: 8. The CDR3 has 14 residues. The CDR3 is CASSQQGLGTEAFF. In DNA, the CDR3 is TGCGCCAGCAGCCAACAGGGGCTCGGTACTGAAGCTTTCTTT.

This rearrangement joins TRBV6-5 to TRBJ1-1; unclear D gene. This CDR3 region has 14 residues. CDR1 MNHEY and CDR2 SVGAGI come from the germline V gene. V lost 7 bases to trimming and J lost 2 bases, with 14 bases between them. The CDR3 DNA follows: TGTGCCAGCACCTTGACTGGAACTAACACTGAAGCTTTCTTT. This translates into CASTLTGTNTEAFF.

CDR3 in amino acids: CASRGSRGFSYEQYF. CDR3 DNA: TGTGCCAGCAGGGGCTCCAGGGGTTTCTCCTACGAGCAGTACTTC. This chain uses TRBV6-5 with TRBJ2-7, with a tentative D call TRBD1 (6 bases). CDR1 and CDR2 (germline): MNHEY, SVGAGI. CDR3 length equals 15 residues. Trimming shortened V by 6 bases and J by 0 bases, and 15 bases separated the two germline ends.